This TCR beta chain was documented in a study of cytomegalovirus exposure and HLA in healthy donors. 60 Vbeta and 13 Jbeta primers were used in PCR. Only in-frame clones appear in the TCRdb table, and some are missing; sequencing was by immunoSEQ multiplex PCR. The sample shows 100,000 or so clones, around 70% of them seen only once. Sequencing input: PBMCs. This TCR was sampled from a man in his forties or fifties in good health and CMV-seropositive.

The CDR3 region is CASSLQGVYEQYF. Here the CDR3 DNA reads TGTGCCAGCAGCTTGCAGGGGGTCTACGAGCAGTACTTC. This chain uses TRBV7-2 with TRBJ2-7; 7 bases line up with TRBD1. CDR1 SGHTA and CDR2 FQGNSA come from the germline V gene. J was trimmed by 3 bases and V by 3 bases; bases with no gene match: 2. CDR3 length equals 13 residues.